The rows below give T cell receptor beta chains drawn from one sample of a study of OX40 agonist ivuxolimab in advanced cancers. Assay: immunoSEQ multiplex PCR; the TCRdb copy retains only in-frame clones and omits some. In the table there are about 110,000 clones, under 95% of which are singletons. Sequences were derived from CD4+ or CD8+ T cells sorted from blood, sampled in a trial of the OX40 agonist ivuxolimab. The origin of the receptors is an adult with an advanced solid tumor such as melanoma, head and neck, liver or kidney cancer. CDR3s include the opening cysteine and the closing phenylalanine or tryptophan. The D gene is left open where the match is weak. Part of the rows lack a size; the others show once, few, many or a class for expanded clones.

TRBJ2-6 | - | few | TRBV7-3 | TGTGCCAGCAGCTTAACTGGGTCTACTGGGGCCAACGTCCTGACTTTC | CASSLTGSTGANVLTF
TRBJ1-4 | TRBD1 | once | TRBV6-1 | TGCGCCAGCTCCCCCGGGACAGGGGAAAAACTGTTTTTT | CASSPGTGEKLFF
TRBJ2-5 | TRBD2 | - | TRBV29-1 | TGCAGCGTTTCTAGCGGGAGCCCAGAGACCCAGTACTTC | CSVSSGSPETQYF
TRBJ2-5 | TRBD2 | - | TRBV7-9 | TGTGCCTCTGGCGGGAGAAACCAAGAGACCCAGTACTTC | CASGGRNQETQYF
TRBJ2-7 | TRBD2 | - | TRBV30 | TGTGCCATTAGTGCGGGGGGAACCTACGAGCAGTACTTC | CAISAGGTYEQYF
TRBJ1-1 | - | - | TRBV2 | TGTGCCAGCGGGAACACTGAAGCTTTCTTT | CASGNTEAFF
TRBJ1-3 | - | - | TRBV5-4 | TGTGCCAGCAGCCGCTGGTCTGGAAACACCATATATTTT | CASSRWSGNTIYF
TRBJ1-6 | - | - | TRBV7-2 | TGTGCCAGCAGCTTAGGGGCCTCACCCCTCCACTTT | CASSLGASPLHF
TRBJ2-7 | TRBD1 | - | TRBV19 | TGTGCCAGTACCCCGGGACAGGGGGGGTACGAGCAGTACTTC | CASTPGQGGYEQYF
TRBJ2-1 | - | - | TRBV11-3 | TGTGCCAGCAGCTTTGGGTCGGACACTCTCCAGTTCTTC | CASSFGSDTLQFF
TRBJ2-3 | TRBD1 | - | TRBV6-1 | TGTGCCAGCAGTGACAGGGGGCGAACAGATACGCAGTATTTT | CASSDRGRTDTQYF
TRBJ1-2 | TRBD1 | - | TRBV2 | TGTGCCAGCAGTCGGACAGGGGAAGGAGGCTACACCTTC | CASSRTGEGGYTF
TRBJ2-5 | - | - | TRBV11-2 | TGTGCCAGCAGCCTCCAGGGTATGGGAGAGACCCAGTACTTC | CASSLQGMGETQYF
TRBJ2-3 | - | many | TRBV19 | TGTGCCAGTAGTATAGTAGTTAGCACAGATACGCAGTATTTT | CASSIVVSTDTQYF
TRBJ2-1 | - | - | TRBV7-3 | TGTGCCAGCAGCGCTACAGGGCAGTACAATGAGCAGTTCTTC | CASSATGQYNEQFF
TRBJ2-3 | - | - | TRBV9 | TGTGCCAGCAGCGTAAGAGCGGGTGGCACAGATACGCAGTATTTT | CASSVRAGGTDTQYF
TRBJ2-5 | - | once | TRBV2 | TGTGCCAGCAGTGAGGCGGGAAGAGAGACCCAGTACTTC | CASSEAGRETQYF
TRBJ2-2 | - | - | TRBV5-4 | TGTGCCAGCAGCGGAACGAACACCGGGGAGCTGTTTTTT | CASSGTNTGELFF
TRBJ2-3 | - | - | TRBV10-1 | TGCGCCAGCAGTGCCAAAAACGACAGATTCAAGACAGATACGCAGTATTTT | CASSAKNDRFKTDTQYF
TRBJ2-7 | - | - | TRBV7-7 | TGTGCTAGCAGCAATGGGCAGAACTACGAGCAGTACTTC | CASSNGQNYEQYF
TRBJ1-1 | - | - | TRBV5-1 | TGCGCCAGCAGCTGGGGGGACACGGCGAACACTGAAGCTTTCTTT | CASSWGDTANTEAFF
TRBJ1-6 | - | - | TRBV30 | TGTGCCTGGAGCGTACAGAATTCACCCCTCCACTTT | CAWSVQNSPLHF
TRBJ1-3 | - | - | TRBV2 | TGTGCCAGCAGCAGACAGGTAGTACCCGGAAACACCATATATTTT | CASSRQVVPGNTIYF
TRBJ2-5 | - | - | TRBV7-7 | TGTGCTAGCAGCTGGACAAGACAAGAGACCCAGTACTTC | CASSWTRQETQYF
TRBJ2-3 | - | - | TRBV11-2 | TGTGCCAGCAGCTTTATGGTCACAGATACGCAGTATTTT | CASSFMVTDTQYF
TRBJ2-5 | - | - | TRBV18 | TGTGCCAGCTCACCCCGGGAGACCCAGTACTTC | CASSPRETQYF
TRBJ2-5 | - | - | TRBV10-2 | TGCGCCAGCAGAGGGGGTTTAGCGGTAATCCGCGAGACCCAGTACTTC | CASRGGLAVIRETQYF
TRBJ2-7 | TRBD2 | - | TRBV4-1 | TGCGCCAGCAGCCAGAGTACTAGCGGGGGGGCCTACGAGCAGTACTTC | CASSQSTSGGAYEQYF
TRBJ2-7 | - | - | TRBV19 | TGTGCCAGTAGCGCCCCCGGACTGTCCGAGCAGTACTTC | CASSAPGLSEQYF
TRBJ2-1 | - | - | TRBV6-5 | TGTGCCAGCAGTTACCGTGGGGTTGGGAGCAATGAGCAGTTCTTC | CASSYRGVGSNEQFF
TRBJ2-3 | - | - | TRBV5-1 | TGCGCCAGCAGCTCAGGGGGGATTTCGGCAGATACGCAGTATTTT | CASSSGGISADTQYF
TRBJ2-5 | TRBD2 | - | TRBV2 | TGTGCCAGCAGTGAACTAGCGGGGGTTCAAGAGACCCAGTACTTC | CASSELAGVQETQYF
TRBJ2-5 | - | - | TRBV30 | TGTGCCTGGGGCGGGAATATGGAGACCCAGTACTTC | CAWGGNMETQYF
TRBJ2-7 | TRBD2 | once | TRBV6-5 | TGTGCCAGCAGTCAAAGACTAGCGGGGGCCGGGGAGCAGTACTTC | CASSQRLAGAGEQYF
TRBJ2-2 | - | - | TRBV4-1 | TGCGCCAGCAGCCCTGGACTTCTGAACACCGGGGAGCTGTTTTTT | CASSPGLLNTGELFF
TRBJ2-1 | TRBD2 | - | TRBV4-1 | TGCGCCAGCAGCCTAGCGGGAGTAATCAATGAGCAGTTCTTC | CASSLAGVINEQFF
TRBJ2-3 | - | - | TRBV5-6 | TGTGCCAGCAGCTTGCTGGGGCCGGAGATACGCACAGATACGCAGTATTTT | CASSLLGPEIRTDTQYF
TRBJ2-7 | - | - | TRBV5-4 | TGTGCCAGCAGCTTGGCGGGAGGCAGGGGAAGTTACGAGCAGTACTTC | CASSLAGGRGSYEQYF
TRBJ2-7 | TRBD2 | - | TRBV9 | TGTGCCAGCAGCGTAGATCGAGCGGGGTTGGGGGAGCAATACTTC | CASSVDRAGLGEQYF
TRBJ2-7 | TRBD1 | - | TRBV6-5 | TGTGCCAGCAGCCAGGACAGGGGAACCTACGAGCAGTACTTC | CASSQDRGTYEQYF